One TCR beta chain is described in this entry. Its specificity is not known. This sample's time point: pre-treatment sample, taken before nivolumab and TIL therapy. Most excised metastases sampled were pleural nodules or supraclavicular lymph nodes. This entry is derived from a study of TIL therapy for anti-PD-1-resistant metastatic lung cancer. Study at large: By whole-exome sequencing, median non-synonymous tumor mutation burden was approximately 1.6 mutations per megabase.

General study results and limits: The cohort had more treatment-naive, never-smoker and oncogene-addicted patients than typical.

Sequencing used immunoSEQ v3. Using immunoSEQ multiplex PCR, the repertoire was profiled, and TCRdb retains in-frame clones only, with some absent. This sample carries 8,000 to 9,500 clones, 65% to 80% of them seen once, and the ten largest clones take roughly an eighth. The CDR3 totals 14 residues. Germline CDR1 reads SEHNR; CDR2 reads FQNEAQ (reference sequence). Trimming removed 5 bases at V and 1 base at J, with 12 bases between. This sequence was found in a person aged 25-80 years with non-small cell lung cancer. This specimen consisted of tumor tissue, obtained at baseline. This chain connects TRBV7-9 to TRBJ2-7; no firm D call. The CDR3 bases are TGTGCCAGCAGCCGAGGAGAAGCTTCCTACGAGCAGTACTTC. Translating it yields CASSRGEASYEQYF.